This T cell receptor beta chain was found in a study of CD8 T cells in ankylosing spondylitis. General study points: In the blood and synovial fluid of reactive arthritis, some motif variants had been previously reported. The authors reported significant enrichment of disease-linked clones in matched ankylosing spondylitis synovial fluid. A motif of 8 or 9 highly homologous TCR beta variants was seen as apparently characteristic of ankylosing spondylitis blood.

CDR3 length equals 15 residues. V lost 0 bases and J lost 7, with 16 bases in between. Germline CDR1 reads LGHDT; CDR2 reads YNNKEL (reference sequence). This clonotype was picked up a small number of times. What it recognizes is unknown. TCRdb ran MiXCR on the 5' RACE reads and lists one entry per CDR3 protein. The table records approximately 250,000 distinct CDR3 sequences, about 10% of them present only once. The sample was blood, either unsorted or a sorted T cell fraction (not recorded which). The V call is TRBV3-1, the J call TRBJ2-7; tentative D call: TRBD1 (6 bases). The clonotype was recovered from a male donor with ankylosing spondylitis or in good health (not recorded which). CDR3 DNA sequence: TGTGCCAGCAGCCAAGAAGTTGGACAGCTTGGGGAGCAGTACTTC. It is translated as CASSQEVGQLGEQYF.